These T cell receptor beta chains were read from a single sample in a study of CD8 T cells in ankylosing spondylitis. MiXCR was run by TCRdb on the 5' RACE reads, yielding one entry per CDR3 protein. The sample comprises tens of thousands of distinct CDR3 sequences, 6.2% of which are singletons, and 5% rests with the top ten. Sequencing was carried out using synovial fluid, either unsorted or a sorted T cell fraction (not recorded which). The source is a male donor with ankylosing spondylitis. CDR3s include the opening cysteine and the closing phenylalanine or tryptophan.

cdr3_aa: CASSIGGNSPLHF; v_call: TRBV19; j_call: TRBJ1-6
cdr3_aa: CATSRDRDGYNEQFF; v_call: TRBV15; j_call: TRBJ2-1
cdr3_aa: CASSESDRYRTEAFF; v_call: TRBV25-1; j_call: TRBJ1-1
cdr3_aa: CASSRTWGVQETQYF; v_call: TRBV7-2; j_call: TRBJ2-5
cdr3_aa: CSVRLAGSTDTQYF; v_call: TRBV29-1; j_call: TRBJ2-3
cdr3_aa: CASSLIPTLDNEQFF; v_call: TRBV7-9; j_call: TRBJ2-1
cdr3_aa: CSAPRTSGRPLGVF; v_call: TRBV20-1; j_call: TRBJ2-1
cdr3_aa: CSARDGGVWNEKLFF; v_call: TRBV20-1; j_call: TRBJ1-4
cdr3_aa: CASSLVRWSGGGQFF; v_call: TRBV7-2; j_call: TRBJ2-1
cdr3_aa: CASGGTNIQYF; v_call: TRBV2; j_call: TRBJ2-4
cdr3_aa: CASTDRENTGELFF; v_call: TRBV11-3; j_call: TRBJ2-2
cdr3_aa: CASSDLGQGGNQPQHF; v_call: TRBV10-2; j_call: TRBJ1-5
cdr3_aa: CASSVALAGVKNEQFF; v_call: TRBV28; j_call: TRBJ2-1
cdr3_aa: CSVRLSYPNYGYTF; v_call: TRBV29-1; j_call: TRBJ1-2
cdr3_aa: CATSRGGGDQPQHF; v_call: TRBV15; j_call: TRBJ1-5
cdr3_aa: CASSLGRREQGADQPQHF; v_call: TRBV11-2; j_call: TRBJ1-5
cdr3_aa: CASSPRAGSNTEAFF; v_call: TRBV7-9; j_call: TRBJ1-1
cdr3_aa: CASSYLGRQFF; v_call: TRBV6-2/TRBV6-3; j_call: TRBJ2-1
cdr3_aa: CASSIVLAPNTGELFF; v_call: TRBV19; j_call: TRBJ2-2
cdr3_aa: CASSLRVVTSGSETQYF; v_call: TRBV7-2; j_call: TRBJ2-5
cdr3_aa: CSVGQIKETQYF; v_call: TRBV29-1; j_call: TRBJ2-5
cdr3_aa: CASSYGGASSYEQYF; v_call: TRBV6-5; j_call: TRBJ2-7
cdr3_aa: CASRPRDRVAGELFF; v_call: TRBV7-2; j_call: TRBJ2-2
cdr3_aa: CASSQEPGLADYNEQFF; v_call: TRBV4-2; j_call: TRBJ2-1
cdr3_aa: CASSPQGAYGYTF; v_call: TRBV2; j_call: TRBJ1-2
cdr3_aa: CASSLDAGAGQPQHF; v_call: TRBV7-2; j_call: TRBJ1-5
cdr3_aa: CASSYMHGTGEEKLFF; v_call: TRBV28; j_call: TRBJ1-4
cdr3_aa: CASSSGQSSRYEQYF; v_call: TRBV7-6; j_call: TRBJ2-7
cdr3_aa: CASSAGGRAISGELFF; v_call: TRBV9; j_call: TRBJ2-2
cdr3_aa: CASSLETESNQPQHF; v_call: TRBV7-2; j_call: TRBJ1-5
cdr3_aa: CASSWATGSWEQYF; v_call: TRBV5-5; j_call: TRBJ2-7
cdr3_aa: CASSSTRSYEQYF; v_call: TRBV5-1; j_call: TRBJ2-7
cdr3_aa: CSGAGTNQPQHF; v_call: TRBV20-1; j_call: TRBJ1-5
cdr3_aa: CASHPAGGHLEAFF; v_call: TRBV2; j_call: TRBJ1-1
cdr3_aa: CASTIQLAGSNEQFF; v_call: TRBV19; j_call: TRBJ2-1
cdr3_aa: CASRPRDRVRSPLHF; v_call: TRBV28; j_call: TRBJ1-6
cdr3_aa: CASSPGIKYEQYF; v_call: TRBV5-6; j_call: TRBJ2-7
cdr3_aa: CASSFLSGSYEQYF; v_call: TRBV28; j_call: TRBJ2-7
cdr3_aa: CASSLERLAVNEQFF; v_call: TRBV7-3; j_call: TRBJ2-1
cdr3_aa: CASSWGGDGYTF; v_call: TRBV13; j_call: TRBJ1-2
cdr3_aa: CASSDRDRATYEQYF; v_call: TRBV25-1; j_call: TRBJ2-7
cdr3_aa: CASSYSPDSFNYGYTF; v_call: TRBV6-2/TRBV6-3; j_call: TRBJ1-2
cdr3_aa: CSVDKTGTGETQYF; v_call: TRBV29-1; j_call: TRBJ2-5
cdr3_aa: CAISLGGPPQSDTQYF; v_call: TRBV10-3; j_call: TRBJ2-3
cdr3_aa: CASSSTSGTSYNEQFF; v_call: TRBV7-3; j_call: TRBJ2-1
cdr3_aa: CASRPGTGLETQYF; v_call: TRBV7-9; j_call: TRBJ2-5
cdr3_aa: CASSLSGSGNTEAFF; v_call: TRBV7-3; j_call: TRBJ1-1
cdr3_aa: CSEGTDPNTEAFF; v_call: TRBV29-1; j_call: TRBJ1-1
cdr3_aa: CASSLGIELAGAGELFF; v_call: TRBV5-1; j_call: TRBJ2-2
cdr3_aa: CASSQQGLAGYEQYF; v_call: TRBV14; j_call: TRBJ2-7
cdr3_aa: CASRTNYGYTF; v_call: TRBV28; j_call: TRBJ1-2
cdr3_aa: CASSFGPSAYEQYF; v_call: TRBV11-2; j_call: TRBJ2-7
cdr3_aa: CASSQGGTGQYEQYF; v_call: TRBV3-1; j_call: TRBJ2-7
cdr3_aa: CASSPLQSEQFF; v_call: TRBV18; j_call: TRBJ2-1
cdr3_aa: CASSRLGTSGLGANTGELFF; v_call: TRBV7-3; j_call: TRBJ2-2
cdr3_aa: CASSLAGDGNQPQHF; v_call: TRBV7-6; j_call: TRBJ1-5
cdr3_aa: CASSRDSGETQYF; v_call: TRBV18; j_call: TRBJ2-5
cdr3_aa: CASSQDSSLVREQFF; v_call: TRBV3-1; j_call: TRBJ2-1
cdr3_aa: CSARELSGTVNQPQHF; v_call: TRBV20-1; j_call: TRBJ1-5
cdr3_aa: CSVRNQPQHF; v_call: TRBV20-1; j_call: TRBJ1-5